The 30 T cell receptor beta chains listed next were all sequenced from one sample in a study of blood T cell repertoires in COVID-19. The repertoire was sequenced with immunoSEQ multiplex PCR; TCRdb's copy has only in-frame clones and lacks some. Among under 200,000 clones, about four fifths were seen once, and the ten largest hold nearly 6%. The sample comprised peripheral blood. The receptors were gathered from a woman in her forties with COVID-19, enrolled during active disease.

The chain joins TRBV5-1 to TRBJ1-4, with 7 bases aligning to TRBD1. This CDR3 comprises 18 residues. The J segment lost 4 bases and the V segment lost 4 bases, leaving 16 bases of the junction unmatched. Germline-derived CDR1 and CDR2 are SGHRS and YFSETQ. The CDR3 bases are TGCGCCAGCAGCGAGCACCCCAATCACAGGGGCCTTAATGAAAAACTGTTTTTT. This encodes CASSEHPNHRGLNEKLFF.

V usage is TRBV6-5 and J usage is TRBJ1-2; D remains ambiguous. V was clipped by 6 bases and J by 4 bases, with 12 bases between them. The CDR3 sequence is 13 residues long. Germline V lookup: CDR1 MNHEY, CDR2 SVGAGI. In DNA, the CDR3 is TGTGCCAGCAGACCGGACGGAGGCTATGGCTACACCTTC. It codes for CASRPDGGYGYTF.

A single count supports this clone. This chain connects TRBV18 to TRBJ2-2, with a possible D match to TRBD2 (5 bases). Germline V gene lookup returns CDR1 KGHSH and CDR2 LQKENI. The V gene lost 2 bases and the J gene lost 5 bases, with 18 bases spanning the gap. CDR3 length: 17 residues. CDR3 in amino acids: CASSPRAGVMWTGELFF. In DNA, the CDR3 is TGTGCCAGCTCACCAAGAGCCGGGGTGATGTGGACCGGGGAGCTGTTTTTT.

The rearrangement links TRBV25-1 to TRBJ1-2, with D unresolved. The V and J ends lost 5 bases and 5 bases respectively, with 6 bases between them. This CDR3 is 11 amino acids long. Germline V lookup: CDR1 MGHDK, CDR2 SYGVNS. DNA for the CDR3: TGTGCCAGCAGTCCCGGGTATGGCTACACCTTC. This codes for CASSPGYGYTF.

The chain carries TRBV5-1 and TRBJ1-4, with a possible D match to TRBD1 (6 bases). Per the germline V gene, CDR1 is SGHRS and CDR2 is YFSETQ. V was clipped by 3 bases and J by 4 bases, with 10 bases between them. The CDR3 is 14 amino acids. The CDR3 here is CASSSGAGNEKLFF. The CDR3, as DNA: TGCGCCAGCAGCTCAGGGGCGGGTAATGAAAAACTGTTTTTT.

This sequence joins TRBV19 and TRBJ1-4; 8 positions agree with TRBD1. There are 13 residues in the CDR3. CDR1 and CDR2 from the germline V gene are LNHDA and SQIVND (reference sequence). The V and J ends lost 10 bases and 11 bases, in that order; junction bases with no gene match: 12. Written as DNA, the CDR3 is TGTGCCACTAACGACAGGGGTACTGAGAAACTGTTTTTT. It specifies CATNDRGTEKLFF.

The rearrangement joins TRBV29-1 to TRBJ2-2; a possible D gene is TRBD2 (6 bases). Germline V CDR1 and CDR2: SQVTM, ANQGSEA. This CDR3 is 13 amino acids long. V was shortened by 6 bases and J by 1 base, with 9 bases between the two germline ends. This CDR3 is CSVGLQNTGELFF. For the CDR3, the DNA is TGCAGCGTGGGACTGCAGAACACCGGGGAGCTGTTTTTT.

The genes are TRBV5-1 and TRBJ2-7; 7 nucleotides match TRBD1. Looked up from germline, CDR1 is SGHRS and CDR2 is YFSETQ. V gave up 7 bases and J gave up 0 bases; unmatched junction bases: 7. The CDR3 covers 14 residues. The CDR3 nucleotides read TGCGCCAGCGGTGGTGCAGGGGGCTCCTACGAGCAGTACTTC. Its protein is CASGGAGGSYEQYF.

In this sample, this clone turned up a few times. This chain connects TRBV6-5 to TRBJ2-4, with D maybe TRBD1 (6 bases). Between the trimmed V and J ends, which lost 5 bases and 7 bases, there was a span of 9 bases. CDR1 MNHEY and CDR2 SVGAGI come from the germline V gene. The CDR3 contains 12 residues. This CDR3 reads CASSPTGNIQYF. The CDR3 DNA is TGTGCCAGCAGTCCTACAGGGAACATTCAGTACTTC.

The gene calls are TRBV7-2 and TRBJ2-2, with D unresolved. V shed 4 bases and J shed 3 bases, with 3 bases lying between them. Germline V gene lookup returns CDR1 SGHTA and CDR2 FQGNSA. CDR3 length: 12 amino acids. CDR3 region: CASSSYTGELFF. The DNA of the CDR3 is TGTGCCAGCAGCTCGTACACCGGGGAGCTGTTTTTT.

This clone occurred once. J is TRBJ2-2 and V is TRBV5-4; the D gene is possibly TRBD1 (5 bases). CDR1 SGHNT and CDR2 YYREEE come from the germline V gene (reference sequence). V lost 0 bases and J lost 6, with 12 bases in between. The CDR3 sequence is 15 residues long. The CDR3 is CASSLAGHPPGELFF. The CDR3 region has the DNA TGTGCCAGCAGCTTGGCTGGACACCCCCCCGGGGAGCTGTTTTTT.

The chain carries TRBV10-1 and TRBJ1-2; D gene uncertain. Trimming removed 3 bases at V and 8 bases at J, with 10 bases between. Germline V gene sequence: CDR1 WNHNN, CDR2 SYGVQD (reference sequence). The CDR3 extends over 12 amino acids. The CDR3 DNA reads TGCGCCAGCAGTGATTCGACCAGGGGCTACACCTTC. Its protein product is CASSDSTRGYTF.

The J gene is TRBJ2-3, the V gene TRBV7-2; D may be TRBD2 (5 bases). Looked up from germline, CDR1 is SGHTA and CDR2 is FQGNSA. This CDR3 region has 14 residues. Trimming pared 2 bases from V and 4 bases from J, leaving 10 bases between. CDR3 region: CASSLPLASDTQYF. The DNA for the CDR3 is TGTGCCAGCAGCTTACCTCTAGCTTCAGATACGCAGTATTTT.

The rearrangement joins TRBV6-1 to TRBJ2-3, with D maybe TRBD1 (6 bases). Germline CDR1 is MNHNS and CDR2 is SASEGT. V was cut by 3 bases and J by 5 bases, with 6 bases left in between. The CDR3 consists of 12 residues. The CDR3 region has the DNA TGTGCCAGCAGTGACAGGGGAGATACGCAGTATTTT. It encodes CASSDRGDTQYF.

The J gene is TRBJ1-2, the V gene TRBV6-6; D gene uncertain. Germline CDR1 is MNHNY and CDR2 is SVGAGI (reference sequence). This CDR3 spans 13 amino acids. V lost 6 bases, J lost 6 bases, and 14 bases lay in between. This CDR3 reads CASSQGVEHGYTF. In DNA form, the CDR3 reads TGTGCCAGCAGCCAAGGAGTGGAGCATGGCTACACCTTC.

The chain recombines TRBV7-9 with TRBJ2-7, with 8 bases identical to TRBD1. Germline V gene sequence: CDR1 SEHNR, CDR2 FQNEAQ (reference sequence). The CDR3 length is 15 residues. J gave up 3 bases and V 2 bases, and 6 bases lay outside the gene matches. The CDR3: CASSLLTQGGYEQYF. CDR3 DNA sequence: TGTGCCAGCAGCTTATTAACACAGGGGGGCTACGAGCAGTACTTC.

The chain combines TRBV14 with TRBJ1-4; tentatively, D is TRBD1 (5 bases). Trimming removed 0 bases at V and 5 bases at J, with 7 bases between. Germline-derived CDR1 and CDR2 are SGHDN and FVKESK. The CDR3 totals 14 residues. CDR3 amino acids: CASSQDRVNEKLFF. CDR3 in DNA: TGTGCCAGCAGCCAAGACAGGGTGAATGAAAAACTGTTTTTT.

The V and J genes are TRBV29-1 and TRBJ2-5; 9 bases are shared with TRBD1. Germline values: CDR1 SQVTM, CDR2 ANQGSEA. The CDR3 runs to 13 residues. The V and J ends lost 6 bases and 2 bases, in that order; junction bases with no gene match: 4. This chain's CDR3 is CSVSDRGQETQYF. The CDR3 region has the DNA TGCAGCGTCTCGGACAGGGGACAAGAGACCCAGTACTTC.

In this sample, this clone turned up a few times. V is TRBV7-9 and J is TRBJ1-5; no firm D call. V lost 1 base and J lost 5, with 6 bases in between. The CDR3 runs 13 residues. The V gene's germline CDR1 is SEHNR and CDR2 FQNEAQ (reference sequence). The CDR3: CASSLEGDQPQHF. The CDR3 DNA follows: TGTGCCAGCAGCTTAGAGGGAGATCAGCCCCAGCATTTT.

This clone is a singleton in its sample. The rearrangement uses TRBV10-3 and TRBJ1-1; maybe TRBD1 (6 bases). The V end was cut by 6 bases, the J end by 7 bases, with 18 bases between. Germline V gene data show CDR1 as ENHRY and CDR2 as SYGVKD. The CDR3 has 14 residues. CDR3 sequence: CAIREDSLYGEAFF. The CDR3 DNA sequence: TGTGCCATCAGGGAGGACAGTCTGTACGGTGAAGCTTTCTTT.

This clone was seen only a few times. V usage is TRBV11-2 and J usage is TRBJ2-7; a weak D match, TRBD2 (6 bases). The CDR3 consists of 13 residues. Germline V gene lookup returns CDR1 SGHAT and CDR2 FQNNGV. Trimming took 3 bases from V and 6 from J, leaving 12 bases between them. In DNA, the CDR3 is TGTGCCAGCAGCTTGACTAGTCCGGGCGAGCAGTACTTC. It specifies CASSLTSPGEQYF.

V is TRBV14 and J is TRBJ2-6; D perhaps matches TRBD1 (5 bases). Germline V CDR1 and CDR2: SGHDN, FVKESK. The V end was cut by 0 bases, the J end by 5 bases, with 11 bases between. This CDR3 is built from 16 residues. DNA of the CDR3: TGTGCCAGCAGCCAAGATTGGCAGGGTAGGGCCAACGTCCTGACTTTC. The encoded protein is CASSQDWQGRANVLTF.

This clone rates as medium-sized. V usage is TRBV4-3 and J usage is TRBJ2-7, with 7 bases identical to TRBD1. Trimming cost V 5 bases and J 4 bases; bases outside gene matches: 11. Germline CDR1 and CDR2: LGHNA and YSLEER. The CDR3 runs to 15 residues. The CDR3 DNA sequence: TGCGCCAGCAGCTGGAGTGGTACAGGGGAATACGAGCAGTACTTC. This translates into CASSWSGTGEYEQYF.

This sequence joins TRBV6-5 and TRBJ2-5, with unresolved D. This CDR3 is built from 13 residues. Germline V lookup: CDR1 MNHEY, CDR2 SVGAGI. V was shortened by 8 bases and J by 2 bases, with 12 bases between the two germline ends. As DNA, the CDR3 is TGTGCCAGCGCCCCCCTAGTACAAGAGACCCAGTACTTC. It translates to CASAPLVQETQYF.

The chain combines TRBV2 with TRBJ1-5; possible D gene TRBD1, 6 bases. Deletions cut 3 bases from V and 4 bases from J, with 10 bases between. The CDR3 is made up of 14 amino acids. Germline V CDR1 and CDR2: SNHLY, FYNNEI. DNA of the CDR3: TGTGCCAGCAGTGACAGGGACAAAAATCAGCCCCAGCATTTT. Encoded protein: CASSDRDKNQPQHF.

The J gene is TRBJ2-1, the V gene TRBV7-2, with 8 bases aligning to TRBD2. The CDR3 sequence is 16 residues long. The V gene end was trimmed by 4 bases and the J gene end by 4 bases; junction bases not matched to a gene: 9. Germline V gives CDR1 SGHTA, CDR2 FQGNSA. CDR3 bases: TGTGCCAGCAGCTGGACCTTTAGCGGGGCGTACAATGAGCAGTTCTTC. Encoded protein: CASSWTFSGAYNEQFF.

The rearrangement joins TRBV7-9 to TRBJ1-4, with unresolved D. Trimming removed 4 bases from V and 4 bases from J, with 16 bases in between. The V gene's germline CDR1 is SEHNR and CDR2 FQNEAQ (reference sequence). This CDR3 region has 16 residues. The DNA of the CDR3 is TGTGCCAGCAGCTCCCCCTTTTCTGGGAGTAATGAAAAACTGTTTTTT. Translation: CASSSPFSGSNEKLFF.

This clone has a handful of counts. The chain employs TRBV12-3 or TRBV12-4 and TRBJ1-1; 8 bases are a match to TRBD1. V lost 3 bases to trimming and J lost 11 bases; unmatched junction nucleotides: 5. CDR3 size: 12 residues. CDR3 amino acids: CASSFGRGHAFF. CDR3 DNA: TGTGCCAGCAGTTTCGGCAGGGGGCACGCTTTCTTT.

J is TRBJ2-3 and V is TRBV29-1; TRBD2 aligns across 11 bases. The V gene end was trimmed by 8 bases and the J gene end by 3 bases; junction bases not matched to a gene: 7. CDR1 and CDR2 from the germline V gene are SQVTM and ANQGSEA. The CDR3 has 14 residues. CDR3 region: CSHTSGSWTDTQYF. For the CDR3, the DNA is TGCAGCCACACTAGCGGGAGTTGGACAGATACGCAGTATTTT.

The chain carries TRBV5-5 and TRBJ2-2; D might be TRBD1 (6 bases). CDR1 is SGHKS and CDR2 is YYEKEE in the germline V gene (reference sequence). V was cut by 5 bases and J by 3 bases, with 14 bases left in between. This CDR3 comprises 15 residues. The CDR3 loop reads CASSLQGSHTGELFF. CDR3 in DNA: TGTGCCAGCAGTTTACAGGGTTCGCACACCGGGGAGCTGTTTTTT.